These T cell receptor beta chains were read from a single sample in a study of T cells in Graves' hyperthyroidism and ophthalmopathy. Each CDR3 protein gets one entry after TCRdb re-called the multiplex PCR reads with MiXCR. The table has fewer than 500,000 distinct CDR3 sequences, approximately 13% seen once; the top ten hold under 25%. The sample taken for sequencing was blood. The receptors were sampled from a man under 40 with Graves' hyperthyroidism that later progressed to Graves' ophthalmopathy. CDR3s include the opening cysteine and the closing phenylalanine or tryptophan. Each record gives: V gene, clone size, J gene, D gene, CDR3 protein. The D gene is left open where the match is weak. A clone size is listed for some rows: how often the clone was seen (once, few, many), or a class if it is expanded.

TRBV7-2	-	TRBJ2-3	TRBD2	CASSWGLAGPGGTQYF
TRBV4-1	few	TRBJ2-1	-	CASSRLGEDSYNEQFF
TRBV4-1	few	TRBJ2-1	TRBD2	CASSQTFGGGINEQFF
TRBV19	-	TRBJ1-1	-	CASSNRPGTFMNTEAFF
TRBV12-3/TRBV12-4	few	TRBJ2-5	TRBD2	CASSLGTSGGYETQYF
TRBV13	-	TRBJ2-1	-	CASSFETHNEQFF
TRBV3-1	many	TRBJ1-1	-	CASSLPSVNTEAFF
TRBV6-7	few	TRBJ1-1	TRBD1	CASSGQATLTENTEAFF
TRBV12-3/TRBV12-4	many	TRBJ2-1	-	CASRLGTTEQFF
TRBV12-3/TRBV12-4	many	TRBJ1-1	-	CASSRTGYRNTEAFF
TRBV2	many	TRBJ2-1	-	CASLAISYNEQFF
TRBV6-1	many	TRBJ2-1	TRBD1	CASSTSRTGGSNEQFF
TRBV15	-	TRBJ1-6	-	CATSNSNNSPLHF
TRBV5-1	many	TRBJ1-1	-	CASSFETRGTEAFF
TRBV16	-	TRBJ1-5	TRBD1	CASSQSTGFSNQPQHF
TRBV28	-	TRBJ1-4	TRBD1	CASSKTGFIEKLFF
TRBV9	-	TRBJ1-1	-	CPSSPGPPEAEAFF
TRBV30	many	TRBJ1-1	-	CAWSVYREAFF
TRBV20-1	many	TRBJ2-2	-	CSASEGGTGELFF
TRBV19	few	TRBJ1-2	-	CASSIFAGHYGYTF
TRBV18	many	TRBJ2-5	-	CASSPPGLETQYF
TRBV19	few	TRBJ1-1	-	CASSMKGTGTEAFF
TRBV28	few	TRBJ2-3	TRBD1	CASTVAQGAIVTDTQYF
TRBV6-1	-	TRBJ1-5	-	CASSFRDGLTYSNQPQHF
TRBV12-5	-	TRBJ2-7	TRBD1	CASGLTRDSNYEQYF
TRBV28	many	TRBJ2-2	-	CASSLRPNTGELFF
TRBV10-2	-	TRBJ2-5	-	CASSESHGGTQYF
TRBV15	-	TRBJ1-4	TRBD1	CATSSWTGGNEKLFF
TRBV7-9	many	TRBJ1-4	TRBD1	CASSLGQPNEKLFF
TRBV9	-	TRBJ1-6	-	CASSVGSRGGSPLHF